This T cell receptor beta chain was retrieved from a study of blood T cell repertoires in COVID-19. The overall study: Sites in the United States, Italy and Spain provided acute and convalescent COVID-19 samples.

Germline-derived CDR1 and CDR2 are SNHLY and FYNNEI. The CDR3 has 13 residues. V was clipped by 6 bases and J by 4 bases, with 9 bases between them. Authors' methods: It was from reference gene primer amplification that nucleated cell counts were estimated. TCRdb's copy holds only in-frame clones and misses some; the assay was immunoSEQ multiplex PCR. The DNA was the basis for D and trimming; V, J and clone size are from that table. The data hold more than 15,000 clones, with 70% to 90% observed a single time. This TCR was sampled from a human donor with active COVID-19. The donor label of this sample is uncertain. Sequencing input: peripheral blood. The chain recombines TRBV2 with TRBJ2-2; D possibly corresponds to TRBD1 (5 bases). CDR3 residues: CASRSRATGELFF. CDR3 DNA: TGTGCCAGCAGGTCCAGGGCCACCGGGGAGCTGTTTTTT. The entire variable domain, with the rest obtained from reference TRBV2 and TRBJ2-2, is as follows: EPEVTQTPSHQVTQMGQEVILRCVPISNHLYFYWYRQILGQKVEFLVSFYNNEISEKSEIFDDQFSVERPDGSNFTLKIRSTKLEDSAMYFCASRSRATGELFFGEGSRLTVL.